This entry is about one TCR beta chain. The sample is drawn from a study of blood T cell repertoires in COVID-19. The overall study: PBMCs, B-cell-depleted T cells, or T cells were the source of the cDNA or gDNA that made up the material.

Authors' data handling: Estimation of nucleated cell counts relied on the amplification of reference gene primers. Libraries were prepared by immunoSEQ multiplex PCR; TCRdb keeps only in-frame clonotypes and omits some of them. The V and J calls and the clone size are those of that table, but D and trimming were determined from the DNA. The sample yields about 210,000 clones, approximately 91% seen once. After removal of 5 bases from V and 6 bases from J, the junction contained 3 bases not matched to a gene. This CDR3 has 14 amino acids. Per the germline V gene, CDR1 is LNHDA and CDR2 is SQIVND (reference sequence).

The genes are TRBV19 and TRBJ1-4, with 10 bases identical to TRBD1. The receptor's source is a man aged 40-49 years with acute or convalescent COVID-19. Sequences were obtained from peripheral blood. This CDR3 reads CASSRGTGDEKLFF. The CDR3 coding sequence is TGTGCCAGTAGTCGCGGGACAGGGGATGAAAAACTGTTTTTT.